Listed here are 30 T cell receptor beta chains from one sample, sequenced in a study of blood T cell repertoires in COVID-19. Clones were sequenced by immunoSEQ multiplex PCR, and TCRdb holds only the in-frame ones, with some missing. The data contain roughly 200,000 clones, around 82% of them seen just once; the ten biggest clones take up around 5.4%. The material sequenced was peripheral blood. The receptor set was obtained from a woman aged 70-85 years with acute or convalescent COVID-19.

The chain is built from TRBV3-1 (or the pseudogene TRBV3-2) and TRBJ2-1; D possibly corresponds to TRBD2 (5 bases). The CDR3 consists of 12 residues. V was cut by 0 bases and J by 13 bases, with 10 bases left in between. The V gene's germline CDR1 is LGHDT and CDR2 YNNKEL (reference sequence). CDR3 nucleotide sequence: TGTGCCAGCAGCCAAGATCTCCGGGGTCAGTTCTTC. Translating it yields CASSQDLRGQFF.

Points on this clone: The same CDR3 can be traced to other DNA sequences in this sample. The chain links TRBV18 to TRBJ1-6; 8 bases fit TRBD1. V trimming: 6 bases; J trimming: 4 bases; junction bases outside the gene matches: 5. This CDR3 region has 15 residues. In germline, CDR1 is KGHSH, CDR2 LQKENI. CDR3 sequence reads: CASSPDRGYNSPLHF. CDR3 DNA sequence: TGTGCCAGCTCGCCCGACAGGGGATATAATTCACCCCTCCACTTT. The full variable domain, with the rest looked up from reference TRBV18 and TRBJ1-6, is NAGVMQNPRHLVRRRGQEARLRCSPMKGHSHVYWYRQLPEEGLKFMVYLQKENIIDESGMPKERFSAEFPKEGPSILRIQQVVRGDSAAYFCASSPDRGYNSPLHFGNGTRLTVT.

This clone was seen only a few times. The rearrangement joins TRBV11-3 to TRBJ1-3; TRBD1 might be the D (5 bases). There are 14 residues in the CDR3. V was pared by 1 base and J by 4 bases, with 8 bases between. Germline CDR1 reads SGHNT; CDR2 reads YENEEA. This chain's CDR3 is CASSLGGAGNTIYF. The DNA of the CDR3 is TGTGCCAGCAGCTTAGGGGGCGCCGGAAACACCATATATTTT. Complete variable domain (other parts from reference TRBV11-3 and TRBJ1-3): EAGVVQSPRYKIIEKKQPVAFWCNPISGHNTLYWYLQNLGQGPELLIRYENEEAVDDSQLPKDRFSAERLKGVDSTLKIQPAELGDSAVYLCASSLGGAGNTIYFGEGSWLTVV.

This chain connects TRBV7-8 to TRBJ2-5, with a tentative D call TRBD1 (6 bases). The CDR3 totals 13 residues. Germline lookup yields CDR1 SGHVS and CDR2 FQNEAQ. V dropped 2 bases and J dropped 4 bases, with 8 bases sitting between them. The CDR3 coding sequence is TGTGCCAGCAGCTTACTCAGGGGAGAGACCCAGTACTTC. Protein product: CASSLLRGETQYF. The full variable domain, rest sourced from reference TRBV7-8 and TRBJ2-5, is GAGVSQSPRYKVAKRGQDVALRCDPISGHVSLFWYQQALGQGPEFLTYFQNEAQLDKSGLPSDRFFAERPEGSVSTLKIQRTQQEDSAVYLCASSLLRGETQYFGPGTRLLVL.

The chain employs TRBV15 and TRBJ2-1; 11 nucleotides line up with TRBD2. From germline, CDR1 is LNHNV and CDR2 YYDKDF (reference sequence). V trimming: 7 bases; J trimming: 9 bases; junction bases outside the gene matches: 11. The CDR3 contains 15 residues. The CDR3 DNA follows: TGTGCCACCAACCACCTTAGCGGGAGGGACAGTGAGCAGTTCTTC. Translation gives CATNHLSGRDSEQFF.

The chain recombines TRBV10-3 with TRBJ2-1, with TRBD2 matching over 10 bases. In germline, CDR1 is ENHRY, CDR2 SYGVKD. V was clipped by 5 bases and J by 9 bases; unmatched bases: 10. The CDR3 is 15 amino acids. Written as DNA, the CDR3 is TGTGCCATCAGTCCCGCTAGCGGGAGAGGAAGTGAGCAGTTCTTC. Its translation: CAISPASGRGSEQFF.

This clone came up once. This sequence joins TRBV9 and TRBJ1-1, with 7 bases lining up with TRBD1. V lost 4 bases, J lost 6 bases, and 15 bases stayed unmatched. Germline loops: CDR1 SGDLS, CDR2 YYNGEE. There are 16 residues in the CDR3. The CDR3 reads CASSILTGRPNAEAFF. CDR3 nucleotides: TGTGCCAGCAGCATCCTGACAGGGAGGCCCAACGCTGAAGCTTTCTTT.

The chain links TRBV4-1 to TRBJ1-2, with a weak D call TRBD1 (5 bases). Germline V CDR1 and CDR2: MGHRA, YSYEKL. There are 14 residues in the CDR3. Trimming took 1 base from V and 3 from J, leaving 9 bases between them. CDR3 nucleotide sequence: TGCGCCAGCAGCCAAGGTGCAGGGCACTATGGCTACACCTTC. Translated, it gives CASSQGAGHYGYTF.

This clone was observed a single time. The CDR3 reads CASSSPGTGKETQYF. The CDR3 nucleotides read TGTGCCAGCAGCTCGCCCGGGACAGGGAAAGAGACCCAGTACTTC. The V gene is TRBV5-4, the J gene TRBJ2-5, with 9 bases identical to TRBD1. After removal of 3 bases from V and 3 bases from J, the junction contained 6 bases not matched to a gene. Germline CDR1 and CDR2: SGHNT and YYREEE (reference sequence). This CDR3 has 15 residues.

This rearrangement joins TRBV5-1 to TRBJ2-1; TRBD2 agrees at 8 bases. In germline, CDR1 is SGHRS, CDR2 YFSETQ. This CDR3 is 15 amino acids long. V lost 5 bases, J lost 7 bases, and 11 bases stayed unmatched. The CDR3 region is CASSPDGLAANEQFF. DNA of the CDR3: TGCGCCAGCAGTCCCGACGGACTAGCAGCAAATGAGCAGTTCTTC.

The gene calls are TRBV13 and TRBJ2-3, with 12 bases matching TRBD2. V was clipped by 5 bases and J by 0 bases; unmatched bases: 3. The CDR3 length is 16 residues. Germline V lookup: CDR1 PRHDT, CDR2 FYEKMQ (reference sequence). CDR3 in DNA: TGTGCCAGCAGCCAGGGGACTAGCGGGAGCACAGATACGCAGTATTTT. Residues: CASSQGTSGSTDTQYF.

The chain recombines TRBV28 with TRBJ2-1, with 7 bases aligning to TRBD2. This CDR3 region has 14 residues. With 10 bases clipped from V and 4 bases from J, the junction kept 10 bases outside the gene matches. Germline CDR1 and CDR2: MDHEN and SYDVKM. The CDR3 DNA sequence: TGTGCCACAACGGGGGGAATGGGGTACAATGAGCAGTTCTTC. Amino acids: CATTGGMGYNEQFF.

The chain joins TRBV6-6 to TRBJ2-5; the D gene is possibly TRBD2 (5 bases). Germline values: CDR1 MNHNY, CDR2 SVGAGI (reference sequence). V lost 4 bases and J lost 1, with 7 bases in between. CDR3 length: 13 amino acids. The CDR3 protein is CASSLTSQETQYF. The CDR3 bases are TGTGCCAGCAGTTTAACTAGCCAAGAGACCCAGTACTTC.

The rearrangement links TRBV3-1 (or the pseudogene TRBV3-2) to TRBJ2-5; 7 bases fit TRBD1. There are 13 residues in the CDR3. CDR1 LGHDT and CDR2 YNNKEL come from the germline V gene (reference sequence). J was trimmed by 5 bases and V by 7 bases; bases with no gene match: 7. The CDR3 DNA reads as TGTGCCAGCATGAGGGGGCTGGGGGAGACCCAGTACTTC. Translation: CASMRGLGETQYF.

This clone was detected once. The chain employs TRBV3-1 (or the pseudogene TRBV3-2) and TRBJ1-3; 7 bases fit TRBD1. CDR1 is LGHDT, CDR2 YNNKEL, per germline (reference sequence). The V and J ends lost 3 bases and 4 bases, in that order; junction bases with no gene match: 6. CDR3 length: 15 amino acids. CDR3 in DNA: TGTGCCAGCAGCCACCAGACAGGGAACGGAAACACCATATATTTT. This codes for CASSHQTGNGNTIYF.

The V call is TRBV20-1, the J call TRBJ2-5; D is unclear. Germline CDR1 DFQATT, CDR2 SNEGSKA (reference sequence). CDR3 length equals 11 residues. Trimming left V 3 bases short and J 2 bases short, with 4 bases between. CDR3 sequence: CSASQQETQYF. The CDR3 region has the DNA TGCAGTGCTAGTCAACAAGAGACCCAGTACTTC.

The rearrangement uses TRBV19 and TRBJ2-1; 7 bases match TRBD2. The CDR3 loop spans 16 amino acids. CDR1 is LNHDA, CDR2 SQIVND, per germline (reference sequence). Trimming at V came to 3 bases and at J to 4 bases, leaving 9 bases not matched to a gene. The CDR3 sequence is CASSMQARGGYNEQFF. The CDR3 DNA reads as TGTGCCAGTAGTATGCAGGCTCGGGGAGGGTACAATGAGCAGTTCTTC. The full variable domain, with the rest looked up from reference TRBV19 and TRBJ2-1, is DGGITQSPKYLFRKEGQNVTLSCEQNLNHDAMYWYRQDPGQGLRLIYYSQIVNDFQKGDIAEGYSVSREKKESFPLTVTSAQKNPTAFYLCASSMQARGGYNEQFFGPGTRLTVL.

This clone was detected only a few times. This chain joins TRBV4-1 and TRBJ2-2, with D tentatively TRBD2 (6 bases). The CDR3 is 16 residues long. Germline values: CDR1 MGHRA, CDR2 YSYEKL. V was trimmed by 4 bases and J by 5 bases, leaving 17 bases between them. CDR3 residues: CASSLSLGGRTGELFF. CDR3 coding DNA: TGCGCCAGCAGCCTCAGCCTCGGGGGAAGAACCGGGGAGCTGTTTTTT.

The rearrangement uses TRBV7-9 and TRBJ2-3, with a possible D match to TRBD1 (5 bases). Trimming removed 3 bases at V and 0 bases at J, with 7 bases between. The germline gives CDR1 SEHNR, CDR2 FQNEAQ (reference sequence). The CDR3 has 14 amino acids. In DNA, the CDR3 is TGTGCCAGCAGCTTGGACACTAGCACAGATACGCAGTATTTT. It translates to CASSLDTSTDTQYF.

On this clone itself: A much larger clone lies one base from this, so it may be a read error. J is TRBJ2-7 and V is TRBV6-2 or TRBV6-3; D not resolved. Germline lookup yields CDR1 MNHEY and CDR2 SVGEGT. The V and J ends lost 5 bases and 2 bases respectively, with 4 bases between them. This CDR3 is 11 amino acids long. CDR3 coding DNA: TGTGCCAGCAGTCCCACCTACGAGCAGTACTTC. This codes for CASSPTYEQYF.

The chain couples TRBV2 to TRBJ1-4; 10 bases are shared with TRBD1. Germline V lookup: CDR1 SNHLY, CDR2 FYNNEI. Trimming at V came to 6 bases and at J to 7 bases, leaving 8 bases not matched to a gene. CDR3 length: 15 residues. The CDR3 DNA follows: TGTGCCAGCAGCCTCCTCCGGGACAGGGGTGAAAAACTGTTTTTT. Its translation: CASSLLRDRGEKLFF.

This rearrangement joins TRBV19 to TRBJ1-3; D is unresolved. Looked up from germline, CDR1 is LNHDA and CDR2 is SQIVND (reference sequence). The CDR3 covers 14 residues. V gave up 10 bases and J gave up 0 bases, with 13 bases separating them. CDR3 protein: CATATPISGNTIYF. The CDR3 DNA reads TGTGCCACCGCCACTCCGATCTCTGGAAACACCATATATTTT.

The chain combines TRBV19 with TRBJ2-5, with D uncertain. Per germline, CDR1 LNHDA and CDR2 SQIVND (reference sequence). The CDR3 length is 14 residues. The ends were cut back, 3 bases at V and 1 base at J, with 9 bases in the middle. The CDR3 DNA reads as TGTGCCAGTAGTATCACCTATCCCCAAGAGACCCAGTACTTC. It specifies CASSITYPQETQYF. The variable domain in full, completed from reference TRBV19 and TRBJ2-5, reads DGGITQSPKYLFRKEGQNVTLSCEQNLNHDAMYWYRQDPGQGLRLIYYSQIVNDFQKGDIAEGYSVSREKKESFPLTVTSAQKNPTAFYLCASSITYPQETQYFGPGTRLLVL.

J is TRBJ1-6 and V is TRBV6-7; TRBD1 agrees at 7 bases. TRBV6-7 is flagged as an ORF with uncertain function. With V trimmed by 0 bases and J by 2 bases, 13 bases remained unmatched. The CDR3 covers 20 residues. CDR3 nucleotide sequence: TGTGCCAGCAGTTACTCGAGAAGACAGGGCCAGGTGCCCTATAATTCACCCCTCCACTTT. This gives the protein CASSYSRRQGQVPYNSPLHF.

The V and J genes are TRBV10-2 and TRBJ1-1, with D unresolved. The V and J ends lost 6 bases and 0 bases respectively, with 11 bases between them. Germline lookup yields CDR1 WSHSY and CDR2 SAAADI. The CDR3 loop spans 14 amino acids. Here the CDR3 DNA reads TGCGCCAGCAGAATCGGGGTTCTGAACACTGAAGCTTTCTTT. Translated, it gives CASRIGVLNTEAFF.

This chain uses TRBV2 with TRBJ2-3, with TRBD2 identical over 8 bases. This CDR3 spans 18 amino acids. V shed 3 bases and J 0 bases; nucleotides not matched to a gene: 11. From germline, CDR1 is SNHLY and CDR2 FYNNEI. CDR3 region: CASSDGLAGGTSTDTQYF. As DNA, the CDR3 is TGTGCCAGCAGTGACGGTCTAGCGGGTGGCACTAGCACAGATACGCAGTATTTT.

The chain recombines TRBV18 with TRBJ1-6; TRBD1 is a possible D gene (6 bases). Between the trimmed V and J ends, which lost 3 bases and 3 bases, there was a span of 9 bases. The CDR3 extends over 15 amino acids. Looked up from germline, CDR1 is KGHSH and CDR2 is LQKENI. The CDR3 DNA follows: TGTGCCAGCTCACCCATACAGGGCTATAATTCACCCCTCCACTTT. Its translation: CASSPIQGYNSPLHF.

The V call is TRBV7-8, the J call TRBJ2-7; 14 nucleotides line up with TRBD2. This CDR3 has 15 amino acids. Per germline, CDR1 SGHVS and CDR2 FQNEAQ. V lost 4 bases and J lost 5; bases outside the gene matches: 4. CDR3 nucleotide sequence: TGTGCCAGCAGCTCGGGACTAGCGGGAGCTGACGAGCAGTACTTC. Protein sequence: CASSSGLAGADEQYF.

As DNA, the CDR3 is TGTGCCAGCCACCTCTTGGGAGCTCGAAAGCAGTTCTTC. It yields the protein CASHLLGARKQFF. The chain carries TRBV6-5 and TRBJ2-1; TRBD2 might be the D (5 bases). The CDR3 contains 13 residues. V lost 8 bases to trimming and J lost 11 bases, with 19 bases between them. Germline CDR1 reads MNHEY; CDR2 reads SVGAGI.

The V gene is TRBV19, the J gene TRBJ2-1; 13 bases match TRBD2. This CDR3 region has 16 residues. Trimming took 4 bases from V and 2 from J; bases not matched to a gene: 2. The germline CDR1 and CDR2 sequences are LNHDA and SQIVND (reference sequence). DNA of the CDR3: TGTGCCAGTAGTACACTAGCGGGAGGGGCCTACAATGAGCAGTTCTTC. Translating it yields CASSTLAGGAYNEQFF.